This TCR beta chain was identified in a study of cytomegalovirus exposure and HLA in healthy donors. The PCR employed 60 Vbeta primers together with 13 Jbeta primers. Libraries were prepared by immunoSEQ multiplex PCR; TCRdb keeps only in-frame clonotypes and omits some of them. The sample records 180,000 or so clones, roughly 80% being singletons. Germline CDR1 and CDR2: MNHEY and SVGAGI. The CDR3 is 15 amino acids. With 5 bases clipped from V and 3 bases from J, the junction kept 8 bases outside the gene matches. This TCR was recovered from a female donor in good health and CMV-seronegative. The rearrangement links TRBV6-5 to TRBJ2-7, with TRBD1 matching 9 bases. The sequenced material came from PBMCs. The CDR3 here is CASSRPGQGGYEQYF. For the CDR3, the DNA is TGTGCCAGCAGTCGTCCGGGACAGGGAGGCTACGAGCAGTACTTC.